Listed below are T cell receptor beta chains from one sample, sequenced in a study of blood T cell repertoires in COVID-19. Libraries were prepared by immunoSEQ multiplex PCR; TCRdb keeps only in-frame clonotypes and omits some of them. The sample gives around 130,000 clones, roughly 84% of which show up once; roughly 15% is in the top ten. The sequencing sample was made of peripheral blood. The receptors stem from a woman older than 75 with acute or convalescent COVID-19. Both conserved end residues are trimmed from each CDR3.

v_call	j_call	cdr3_aa
TRBV5-6	TRBJ2-5	ASSPRGQETQY
TRBV4-1	TRBJ1-1	ASSREGLMNTEAF
TRBV7-6	TRBJ2-7	ASSNAGTGAGEQY
TRBV30	TRBJ2-7	AWSQTGYEQY
TRBV7-2	TRBJ2-7	ASSLLAVKREQY
TRBV9	TRBJ2-5	ASSKLAGGQETQY
TRBV19	TRBJ1-2	ASTRDRGTYGYT
TRBV7-2	TRBJ1-5	ASSAGYGNQPQH
TRBV30	TRBJ1-5	AWSTRELQPQH
TRBV9	TRBJ1-1	ASSVRSGGPAEAF
TRBV11-2	TRBJ2-5	ASTTTSGRNPAKETQY
TRBV11-2	TRBJ1-2	ASSSRQGTYGYT
TRBV7-9	TRBJ2-2	ASSLTPGLAGGTGELF
TRBV5-4	TRBJ2-4	ASSNGQASGEYIQY
TRBV11-3	TRBJ2-3	ASSVGGADTQY
TRBV11-3	TRBJ2-5	ASSLGRAGVQETQY
TRBV5-1	TRBJ1-3	ASSLGPGGNTIY
TRBV11-3	TRBJ2-2	ASSLVSTGELF
TRBV5-1	TRBJ2-1	ASSSVGLAGPSSYNEQF
TRBV12-3/TRBV12-4	TRBJ2-7	ASSLRGGEQY
TRBV5-1	TRBJ2-2	ASTFPGQGNTGELF
TRBV9	TRBJ1-3	ASSVDHSSSGNTIY
TRBV19	TRBJ1-4	ASSGGEREKLF
TRBV2	TRBJ1-3	ASSESRDRAGNTIY
TRBV24-1	TRBJ2-1	ATSDMSNKRF
TRBV11-3	TRBJ2-1	ASSQGNEQF
TRBV4-1	TRBJ1-2	ASTTGVQAHNYGYT
TRBV6-5	TRBJ2-3	ASSYRLAGGPDTQY
TRBV7-9	TRBJ1-4	ASSPTRADEKLF
TRBV10-3	TRBJ1-1	AISEQGGSEAF
TRBV4-3	TRBJ2-1	ASSKRAGGTYNEQF
TRBV5-4	TRBJ1-2	ASKSPGQLAGYT
TRBV6-6	TRBJ2-5	ASSGQSQETQY
TRBV5-1	TRBJ2-7	ASSLGHRDIYEQY
TRBV18	TRBJ2-2	ASETSRNTGELF
TRBV7-2	TRBJ2-3	ASSLMGGVDTQY
TRBV4-3	TRBJ1-3	ASATGTGGNTIY
TRBV7-9	TRBJ2-5	ASSLLAGGPGETQY
TRBV18	TRBJ2-5	ASSPRTARGETQY
TRBV30	TRBJ2-2	AWSFKTSGGTGELF
TRBV6-5	TRBJ2-4	VSRGPGENIQY
TRBV15	TRBJ2-3	ATSRGQSTDTQY
TRBV7-2	TRBJ2-3	ASSLLGTRSTDTQY